These 10 T cell receptor beta chains came from one sample sequenced in a study of blood T cell repertoires in COVID-19. Some clones are missing from TCRdb's copy, which holds only in-frame ones; the method was immunoSEQ multiplex PCR. The data hold 150,000 to 250,000 clones, with 79% observed a single time. The specimen sequenced was peripheral blood. The receptors derive from a woman between 35 and 50 years old with COVID-19, enrolled during active disease.

This clone has just one count. This chain uses TRBV5-1 with TRBJ2-3; 7 bases match TRBD2. The trim removed 0 bases at V and 2 bases at J, leaving 9 bases unmatched. CDR3 length: 17 residues. From germline, CDR1 is SGHRS and CDR2 YFSETQ. The CDR3 sequence is CASSLVPSGTSTDTQYF. DNA for the CDR3: TGCGCCAGCAGCTTGGTCCCTAGCGGAACCTCCACAGATACGCAGTATTTT.

The rearrangement joins TRBV19 to TRBJ1-4; D gene uncertain. The CDR3 runs to 14 residues. CDR1 is LNHDA and CDR2 is SQIVND in the germline V gene (reference sequence). V lost 0 bases, J lost 11 bases, and 13 bases lay in between. The CDR3 nucleotides are TGTGCCAGTAGTATAGATCAGGCAGGCCAGAAACTGTTTTTT. Amino acid sequence: CASSIDQAGQKLFF. The whole variable domain, remainder taken from reference TRBV19 and TRBJ1-4, is DGGITQSPKYLFRKEGQNVTLSCEQNLNHDAMYWYRQDPGQGLRLIYYSQIVNDFQKGDIAEGYSVSREKKESFPLTVTSAQKNPTAFYLCASSIDQAGQKLFFGSGTQLSVL.

V and J are TRBV30 and TRBJ2-5; 14 nucleotides agree with TRBD2. Losses at the gene ends were 0 bases for V and 5 bases for J; bases not matched to a gene: 14. Germline values: CDR1 GTSNPN, CDR2 SVGIG (reference sequence). The CDR3 has 19 amino acids. The CDR3 coding sequence is TGTGCCTGGAGTGTCCTCCGGACTAGCGGGAGGTGGGGCGGGGAGACCCAGTACTTC. It is translated as CAWSVLRTSGRWGGETQYF.

This clone was counted between two and nine times. CDR3 coding DNA: TGTGCCATCAGTTCACTCGACGGGGGGAAGGTGGATGCTTTCTTT. This encodes CAISSLDGGKVDAFF. The V and J genes are TRBV10-3 and TRBJ1-1; D might be TRBD1 (5 bases). This CDR3 is 15 amino acids long. V lost 5 bases, J lost 11 bases, and 24 bases lay in between. CDR1 is ENHRY, CDR2 SYGVKD, per germline.

This clone was recorded a few times. This chain uses TRBV2 with TRBJ1-3; 8 bases match TRBD1. The CDR3 consists of 13 residues. The V gene end was trimmed by 5 bases and the J gene end by 6 bases; junction bases not matched to a gene: 3. Looked up from germline, CDR1 is SNHLY and CDR2 is FYNNEI. CDR3 coding DNA: TGTGCCAGCAGTACGGACAGGGAAAACACCATATATTTT. This translates into CASSTDRENTIYF. Together with reference TRBV2 and TRBJ1-3, the CDR3 gives the full variable domain: EPEVTQTPSHQVTQMGQEVILRCVPISNHLYFYWYRQILGQKVEFLVSFYNNEISEKSEIFDDQFSVERPDGSNFTLKIRSTKLEDSAMYFCASSTDRENTIYFGEGSWLTVV.

The chain links TRBV27 to TRBJ2-1; a possible D gene is TRBD2 (5 bases). Looked up from germline, CDR1 is MNHEY and CDR2 is SMNVEV (reference sequence). This CDR3 comprises 13 residues. V was pared by 7 bases and J by 14 bases, with 21 bases between. The CDR3 loop is CASTQMGVNKKFF. DNA for the CDR3: TGTGCCAGCACGCAAATGGGAGTGAACAAGAAGTTCTTC.

The rearrangement uses TRBV30 and TRBJ1-2; D call uncertain. The CDR3 length is 13 residues. The V end lost 2 bases, the J end lost 3 bases, and 10 bases lay between the germline ends. From germline, CDR1 is GTSNPN and CDR2 SVGIG (reference sequence). In DNA form, the CDR3 reads TGTGCCTGGAGTCTTGCGGGATACTATGGCTACACCTTC. Residues: CAWSLAGYYGYTF.

V usage is TRBV3-1 (or the pseudogene TRBV3-2) and J usage is TRBJ1-2, with 12 bases identical to TRBD1. CDR3 length equals 16 residues. Unmatched junction bases numbered 9, after V lost 2 bases and J lost 8 bases. Germline V gives CDR1 LGHDT, CDR2 YNNKEL (reference sequence). Here the CDR3 DNA reads TGTGCCAGCAGCCAACACCGGGACAGGGGGCGAGGAGGCTACACCTTC. It encodes CASSQHRDRGRGGYTF.

The chain carries TRBV9 and TRBJ2-7; D is ambiguous. Germline V gene data show CDR1 as SGDLS and CDR2 as YYNGEE. V gave up 0 bases and J gave up 1 base, with 11 bases separating them. This CDR3 is built from 15 residues. The CDR3: CASSVGQTESYEQYF. CDR3 nucleotides: TGTGCCAGCAGCGTAGGGCAAACGGAGTCCTACGAGCAGTACTTC.

This clone was counted between two and nine times. The chain couples TRBV10-3 to TRBJ1-1, with 8 bases lining up with TRBD1. The CDR3 contains 14 residues. CDR1 and CDR2 from the germline V gene are ENHRY and SYGVKD. The trim removed 4 bases at V and 2 bases at J, leaving 3 bases unmatched. The CDR3 spells CAISAGQGNTEAFF. CDR3 nucleotides: TGTGCCATCAGTGCCGGACAGGGTAACACTGAAGCTTTCTTT.